Following are 3 T cell receptor beta chains from one sample sequenced in a study of shared T cell receptors in the human thymus. Using immunoSEQ multiplex PCR, the repertoire was profiled, and TCRdb retains in-frame clones only, with some absent. The sample lists almost 550,000 clones; 78% were seen once. These same records also appear under a second study, on human thymus T cells.

Material for sequencing was thymocytes. These receptors all come from a boy under two years old with a congenital heart defect.

This clone was seen only a few times. The rearrangement links TRBV4-3 to TRBJ1-1; D not certain. Trimming took off 0 bases at V and 5 bases at J, with 13 bases between the two ends. The CDR3 loop spans 15 amino acids. Germline CDR1 is LGHNA and CDR2 is YSLEER. CDR3 amino acids: CASSQDEAGWTEAFF. The CDR3 DNA reads TGCGCCAGCAGCCAAGATGAGGCGGGGTGGACTGAAGCTTTCTTT.

This rearrangement joins TRBV27 to TRBJ1-1; TRBD1 agrees at 8 bases. Germline assignment: CDR1 MNHEY and CDR2 SMNVEV (reference sequence). The CDR3 length is 16 residues. V lost 2 bases, J lost 6 bases, and 11 bases stayed unmatched. CDR3 sequence: CASSLQESRGLSEAFF. The CDR3 coding sequence is TGTGCCAGCAGTTTACAGGAGAGCAGGGGGCTTTCTGAAGCTTTCTTT.

The chain carries TRBV14 and TRBJ2-1, with unresolved D. V was trimmed by 0 bases and J by 6 bases, leaving 12 bases between them. There are 15 residues in the CDR3. CDR1 is SGHDN and CDR2 is FVKESK in the germline V gene. The CDR3 is CASSQEPKPSNEQFF. The CDR3, as DNA: TGTGCCAGCAGCCAAGAACCAAAGCCCTCCAATGAGCAGTTCTTC.